The 29 T cell receptor beta chains presented below share a single source sample, sequenced in a study of metastatic and nonmetastatic thyroid tumors. TCRdb reprocessed the PCR reads via MiXCR. This sample carries 43,000 or so clones, roughly 3.9% of them seen once, and the ten largest clones take roughly 9.8%. All patients reached thyroid surgery having received no treatment beforehand. The sequencing sample was made of blood. The source of these receptors is a female donor with papillary thyroid cancer or a benign thyroid nodule (not recorded which). Some clones in this sample may be carry-over from other donors' samples.

This clone is judged medium-sized. Here the CDR3 DNA reads TGTGCCAGCAGCCAACAGGGATACCATGGCTACACCTTC. This encodes CASSQQGYHGYTF. The rearrangement joins TRBV11-2 to TRBJ1-2; the D gene is possibly TRBD1 (6 bases). The CDR3 runs to 13 residues. Germline-derived CDR1 and CDR2 are SGHAT and FQNNGV. V was cut by 5 bases and J by 6 bases, with 13 bases left in between.

There are many counts of this clone. The V and J genes are TRBV30 and TRBJ1-1; D unclear. The CDR3 covers 12 residues. V was clipped by 4 bases and J by 7 bases, with 13 bases between them. Germline-derived CDR1 and CDR2 are GTSNPN and SVGIG (reference sequence). CDR3: CAWIGDGYEAFF. DNA for the CDR3: TGTGCCTGGATTGGGGATGGGTATGAAGCTTTCTTT.

The chain has TRBV4-1 and TRBJ2-3, with TRBD2 as a possible D gene (5 bases). The CDR3 loop spans 13 amino acids. Trimming stripped 2 bases from V and 8 bases from J, with 11 bases between. Per germline, CDR1 MGHRA and CDR2 YSYEKL. In nucleotides, the CDR3 is TGCGCCAGCAGCCAAAATACAGAGGGTACGCAGTATTTT. Residues: CASSQNTEGTQYF.

This clone was seen repeatedly, ten times or more. V and J are TRBV18 and TRBJ1-2; 9 positions match TRBD1. The CDR3 has 14 amino acids. Germline V gives CDR1 KGHSH, CDR2 LQKENI. Unmatched junction bases numbered 4, after V lost 6 bases and J lost 2 bases. For the CDR3, the DNA is TGTGCCAGCTCCCAGGGACAGGGCAACTATGGCTACACCTTC. Amino acid sequence: CASSQGQGNYGYTF.

This clone was picked up many times. The chain uses TRBV7-9 and TRBJ2-7, with TRBD1 matching 8 bases. The CDR3 covers 13 residues. In germline, CDR1 is SEHNR, CDR2 FQNEAQ (reference sequence). Trimming cost V 5 bases and J 3 bases; bases outside gene matches: 3. CDR3 in DNA: TGTGCCAGCAGCCAAACAGGGGGCTACGAGCAGTACTTC. Protein product: CASSQTGGYEQYF.

This clone was seen at least ten times. The chain joins TRBV19 to TRBJ2-1, with D perhaps TRBD2 (7 bases). The V gene lost 5 bases and the J gene lost 9 bases, with 17 bases spanning the gap. CDR1 and CDR2 from the germline V gene are LNHDA and SQIVND (reference sequence). The CDR3 contains 14 residues. CDR3 in amino acids: CASSALFAGAEQFF. The CDR3 DNA reads TGTGCCAGTAGTGCCCTCTTTGCGGGGGCTGAGCAGTTCTTC.

This clone occurred many times. The chain links TRBV19 to TRBJ2-7; D is uncertain. Germline V gene lookup returns CDR1 LNHDA and CDR2 SQIVND (reference sequence). This CDR3 comprises 13 residues. V dropped 9 bases and J dropped 0 bases, with 12 bases sitting between them. CDR3 protein: CASGPFGSYEQYF. In DNA form, the CDR3 reads TGTGCCAGCGGGCCTTTCGGCTCCTACGAGCAGTACTTC.

The rearrangement joins TRBV7-9 to TRBJ1-3; D is undetermined. The V end lost 5 bases, the J end lost 8 bases, and 19 bases lay between the germline ends. The CDR3 runs 15 residues. Germline lookup yields CDR1 SEHNR and CDR2 FQNEAQ (reference sequence). The CDR3 spells CASSHGDTVAYTIYF. CDR3 DNA sequence: TGTGCCAGCAGCCATGGAGACACCGTGGCATACACCATATATTTT. The full variable domain, completed using reference TRBV7-9 and TRBJ1-3, is DTGVSQNPRHKITKRGQNVTFRCDPISEHNRLYWYRQTLGQGPEFLTYFQNEAQLEKSRLLSDRFSAERPKGSFSTLEIQRTEQGDSAMYLCASSHGDTVAYTIYFGEGSWLTVV.

Concerning this clone itself: This may be a read error: a much more frequent sequence differs by one nucleotide. Other nucleotide sequences from this sample produce the same CDR3. The chain couples TRBV10-1 to TRBJ2-1, with TRBD1 matching 9 bases. Trimming took 0 bases from V and 7 from J; bases not matched to a gene: 4. CDR3 length: 15 residues. Germline V lookup: CDR1 WNHNN, CDR2 SYGVQD (reference sequence). CDR3 residues: CASSESGTGCNEQFF. In DNA, the CDR3 is TGCGCCAGCAGTGAGTCGGGGACAGGGTGTAATGAGCAGTTCTTC.

In this sample, this clone turned up many times. This sequence joins TRBV6-2 or TRBV6-3 and TRBJ1-2; the match to TRBD1 covers 8 bases. J was trimmed by 0 bases and V by 5 bases; bases with no gene match: 14. This CDR3 is 18 amino acids long. CDR1 and CDR2 (germline): MNHEY, SVGEGT. The CDR3 region is CASSPLRLDREANYGYTF. The CDR3 nucleotides read TGTGCCAGCAGTCCGCTCCGGTTGGACAGGGAAGCTAACTATGGCTACACCTTC.

This clone appeared many times. This chain connects TRBV20-1 to TRBJ1-5; no clear D gene. Deletions cut 1 base from V and 3 bases from J, with 10 bases between. The CDR3 sequence is 14 residues long. Per the germline V gene, CDR1 is DFQATT and CDR2 is SNEGSKA (reference sequence). This CDR3 is CSARGHITNQPQHF. For the CDR3, the DNA is TGCAGTGCTAGAGGACACATAACCAATCAGCCCCAGCATTTT.

Comments on this clone: A read error may be the cause here, since a much bigger clone is one base away. The V call is TRBV10-1, the J call TRBJ2-7, with TRBD1 identical over 7 bases. Germline loops: CDR1 WNHNN, CDR2 SYGVQD (reference sequence). The junction had 8 bases not matched to a gene; V was cut back by 3 bases and J by 3 bases. The CDR3 contains 15 residues. CDR3 sequence (DNA): TGCGCCAGCAGTGATACGGGGACAGTATTCTACGAGCAGTACTTC. Its translation is CASSDTGTVFYEQYF.

Turning to this clone: Different DNA sequences within this sample yield the same CDR3. The chain combines TRBV5-4 with TRBJ2-3; TRBD2 matches 11 bases. This CDR3 contains 15 residues. The J segment lost 3 bases and the V segment lost 8 bases, leaving 8 bases of the junction unmatched. CDR1 and CDR2 from the germline V gene are SGHNT and YYREEE (reference sequence). The CDR3 is CASSHTSGSTDTQYF. The DNA for the CDR3 is TGTGCCAGTAGCCACACTAGCGGGAGTACAGATACGCAGTATTTT.

The sample holds a few counts of this clone. The rearrangement uses TRBV11-2 and TRBJ2-7, with D uncertain. The V gene's germline CDR1 is SGHAT and CDR2 FQNNGV. This CDR3 contains 13 residues. The V end was cut by 1 base, the J end by 3 bases, with 7 bases between. CDR3 DNA: TGTGCCAGCAGCTTAGTGCCCTACTACGAGCAGTACTTC. Protein product: CASSLVPYYEQYF.

The V gene is TRBV25-1, the J gene TRBJ2-2; D may be TRBD1 (5 bases). Trimming cost V 5 bases and J 0 bases, with 19 bases left between them. From germline, CDR1 is MGHDK and CDR2 SYGVNS. The CDR3 is made up of 18 amino acids. The CDR3 loop is CASSKGVTGPANTGELFF. The CDR3 nucleotides are TGTGCCAGCAGTAAAGGGGTCACAGGACCCGCGAACACCGGGGAGCTGTTTTTT. Complete variable domain (other parts from reference TRBV25-1 and TRBJ2-2): EADIYQTPRYLVIGTGKKITLECSQTMGHDKMYWYQQDPGMELHLIHYSYGVNSTEKGDLSSESTVSRIRTEHFPLTLESARPSHTSQYLCASSKGVTGPANTGELFFGEGSRLTVL.

This clone has ten or more counts. The V and J genes are TRBV2 and TRBJ2-1, with 7 bases matching TRBD2. V shed 6 bases, J shed 10 bases, and the junction held 15 bases outside the gene matches. The CDR3 has 15 amino acids. Germline V gives CDR1 SNHLY, CDR2 FYNNEI. CDR3 sequence reads: CASSPDWAGEGEQFF. CDR3 DNA sequence: TGTGCCAGCAGCCCGGACTGGGCGGGAGAGGGGGAGCAGTTCTTC.

This clone appeared a few times. The genes are TRBV20-1 and TRBJ2-7; 7 bases agree with TRBD2. Germline CDR1 reads DFQATT; CDR2 reads SNEGSKA (reference sequence). The CDR3 is made up of 13 amino acids. V lost 3 bases and J lost 7; bases outside the gene matches: 9. Here the CDR3 reads CSASLAGVGEQYF. DNA for the CDR3: TGCAGTGCTAGTCTGGCGGGAGTGGGAGAGCAGTACTTC.

This clone was detected many times. The V and J genes are TRBV4-1 and TRBJ2-5; 9 bases map to TRBD2. The CDR3 covers 15 residues. In germline, CDR1 is MGHRA, CDR2 YSYEKL. The V segment lost 4 bases and the J segment 5 bases; nucleotides outside the gene matches: 8. CDR3: CASSPLAGGSETQYF. CDR3 DNA sequence: TGCGCCAGCAGCCCCCTGGCGGGAGGGAGTGAGACCCAGTACTTC.

This clone was detected ten times or more. CDR3 region: CASILAPGRETQYF. For the CDR3, the DNA is TGTGCCAGCATCCTCGCCCCGGGGCGGGAGACCCAGTACTTC. The rearrangement joins TRBV2 to TRBJ2-5; possibly TRBD1 or TRBD2 for D (5 bases each). V lost 7 bases to trimming and J lost 5 bases, with 17 bases between them. The CDR3 is made up of 14 amino acids. Per germline, CDR1 SNHLY and CDR2 FYNNEI.

Concerning this clone itself: At one boundary the junction diverges from the germline segment, which might be a read error. The chain is built from TRBV6-2 or TRBV6-3 and TRBJ2-3, with D possibly being TRBD1 (6 bases). In germline, CDR1 is MNHEY, CDR2 SVGEGT. This CDR3 comprises 14 residues. The DNA for the CDR3 is TGTGCCAGCAGTGACCTACAGGGTTTTGATACTCAGTATTTT. Its translation is CASSDLQGFDTQYF.

In this sample, this clone turned up many times. This sequence joins TRBV5-1 and TRBJ2-5; 10 bases fit TRBD1. V lost 4 bases, J lost 1 base, and 4 bases stayed unmatched. The CDR3 is 15 residues long. The germline CDR1 and CDR2 sequences are SGHRS and YFSETQ. The CDR3 region is CASSLGQGFQETQYF. CDR3 DNA: TGCGCCAGCAGCCTGGGACAGGGGTTCCAAGAGACCCAGTACTTC.

This clone was counted between two and nine times. The CDR3 does not end in the conserved phenylalanine or tryptophan, so this is likely a read error. This chain links TRBV12-3 or TRBV12-4 with TRBJ1-1, with 7 nucleotides matching TRBD1. The junction had 9 bases not matched to a gene; V was cut back by 7 bases and J by 4 bases. This CDR3 is 14 amino acids long. The CDR3 sequence: CASTGDSCGTEAFS. The CDR3 DNA sequence: TGTGCCAGCACCGGGGACAGTTGTGGCACTGAAGCTTTCTCT.

This chain links TRBV19 with TRBJ2-6, with D perhaps TRBD1 (5 bases). Germline CDR1 and CDR2: LNHDA and SQIVND (reference sequence). Trimming removed 4 bases at V and 2 bases at J, with 12 bases between. The CDR3 length is 16 residues. The CDR3 is CASSTWAGTGANVLTF. In nucleotides, the CDR3 is TGTGCCAGTAGTACGTGGGCAGGGACTGGGGCCAACGTCCTGACTTTC.

In its sample, this clone was seen many times. In DNA, the CDR3 is TGTGCCAGCAGTTATAACCGACATAGATACTCCTACAATGAGCAGTTCTTC. This translates into CASSYNRHRYSYNEQFF. The V and J genes are TRBV6-1 and TRBJ2-1; D not certain. The CDR3 is 17 residues long. Germline V lookup: CDR1 MNHNS, CDR2 SASEGT. V was pared by 5 bases and J by 0 bases, with 17 bases between.

This clone was detected a few times. Given a much more abundant clone one base away, this may be a read error. Other DNA sequences in this sample translate to the same CDR3. The V call is TRBV7-2, the J call TRBJ2-3, with D uncertain. Germline assignment: CDR1 SGHTA and CDR2 FQGNSA. The CDR3 totals 12 residues. CDR3 residues: CASSSYTDTQYF. CDR3 DNA: TGTGCCAGCAGCTCTTACACAGATACGCAGTACTTT.

This clone was observed at least ten times. This chain links TRBV7-3 with TRBJ2-7; 7 bases map to TRBD1. Germline lookup yields CDR1 SGHTA and CDR2 FQGTGA. V lost 4 bases and J lost 10; bases outside the gene matches: 10. The length of the CDR3 is 13 residues. The CDR3: CASSSVGGLPQYF. CDR3 sequence (DNA): TGTGCCAGCAGCTCAGTAGGGGGCCTCCCCCAGTACTTC.

This clone counts as medium-sized. This chain uses TRBV6-1 with TRBJ1-2; D may be TRBD1 (6 bases). This CDR3 spans 14 amino acids. Between the trimmed V and J ends, which lost 3 bases and 8 bases, there was a span of 16 bases. Germline CDR1 is MNHNS and CDR2 is SASEGT. CDR3 coding DNA: TGTGCCAGCAGTGAGTCACAGGGTCGTCGGGGCTACACCTTC. This sequence encodes CASSESQGRRGYTF.

This clone was recorded many times. The gene calls are TRBV6-1 and TRBJ1-4; D is perhaps TRBD1 (5 bases). V was trimmed by 7 bases and J by 4 bases, leaving 13 bases between them. The CDR3 spans 14 residues. Germline V gives CDR1 MNHNS, CDR2 SASEGT. CDR3 in amino acids: CASNPTVLNEKLFF. CDR3 DNA: TGTGCCAGCAACCCGACAGTCCTTAATGAAAAACTGTTTTTT.

CDR3 residues: CASLGGWVYEQYF. The CDR3 coding sequence is TGTGCCAGCTTGGGAGGGTGGGTCTACGAGCAGTACTTC. This chain uses TRBV6-1 with TRBJ2-7, with TRBD2 identical over 7 bases. This CDR3 spans 13 amino acids. J was trimmed by 3 bases and V by 8 bases; bases with no gene match: 7. Germline V gives CDR1 MNHNS, CDR2 SASEGT.